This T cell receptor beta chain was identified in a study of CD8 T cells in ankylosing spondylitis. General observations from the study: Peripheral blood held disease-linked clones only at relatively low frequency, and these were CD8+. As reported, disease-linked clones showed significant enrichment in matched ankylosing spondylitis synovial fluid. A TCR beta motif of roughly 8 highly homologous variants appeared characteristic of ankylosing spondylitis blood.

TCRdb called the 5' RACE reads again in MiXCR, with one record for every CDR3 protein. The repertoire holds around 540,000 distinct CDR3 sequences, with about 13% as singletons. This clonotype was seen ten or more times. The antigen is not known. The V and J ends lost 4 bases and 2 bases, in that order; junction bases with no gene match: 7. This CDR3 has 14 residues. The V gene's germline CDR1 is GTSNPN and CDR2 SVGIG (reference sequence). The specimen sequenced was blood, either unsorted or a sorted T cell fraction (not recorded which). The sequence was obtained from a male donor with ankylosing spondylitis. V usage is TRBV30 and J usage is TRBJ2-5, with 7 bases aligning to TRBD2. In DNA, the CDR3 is TGTGCCTGGACTAGCGGAGCGACTCAAGAGACCCAGTACTTC. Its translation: CAWTSGATQETQYF.